The 27 T cell receptor beta chains presented below share a single source sample, sequenced in a study of T cell responses to AZD1222 COVID-19 vaccine. Method: immunoSEQ multiplex PCR; TCRdb's copy keeps in-frame clones and lacks some. The sample holds some 120,000 clones, about 91% seen once. The specimen comprised peripheral blood, sampled on day 0 of AZD1222 vaccination. The origin of the receptors is an adult in good health.

The gene calls are TRBV7-9 and TRBJ1-2; a possible D gene is TRBD1 (6 bases). V lost 5 bases to trimming and J lost 0 bases, with 10 bases between them. This CDR3 has 14 amino acids. Germline CDR1 is SEHNR and CDR2 is FQNEAQ (reference sequence). This CDR3 reads CASSPEGANYGYTF. CDR3 coding DNA: TGTGCCAGCAGCCCCGAGGGGGCTAACTATGGCTACACCTTC.

The J gene is TRBJ2-1, the V gene TRBV7-8, with 12 positions matching TRBD2. The CDR3 runs 17 residues. The germline CDR1 and CDR2 sequences are SGHVS and FQNEAQ. Losses at the gene ends were 0 bases for V and 5 bases for J; bases not matched to a gene: 5. The CDR3 protein is CASSLALTSGRDNEQFF. The CDR3, as DNA: TGTGCCAGCAGCTTAGCACTGACTAGCGGGAGAGACAATGAGCAGTTCTTC.

The rearrangement uses TRBV12-3 or TRBV12-4 and TRBJ2-7, with TRBD1 as a possible D gene (5 bases). V lost 3 bases and J lost 6, with 12 bases in between. This CDR3 comprises 13 residues. DNA for the CDR3: TGTGCCAGCAGTTTCGGCAGGGCCTCCGAGCAGTACTTC. Protein product: CASSFGRASEQYF.

The chain joins TRBV4-1 to TRBJ2-7; 11 nucleotides match TRBD2. Germline V gene sequence: CDR1 MGHRA, CDR2 YSYEKL. V shed 0 bases, J shed 4 bases, and the junction held 5 bases outside the gene matches. The CDR3 consists of 16 residues. CDR3 loop: CASSQDALAGGYEQYF. CDR3 in DNA: TGCGCCAGCAGCCAAGATGCCCTAGCGGGAGGATACGAGCAGTACTTC.

This clone is a singleton in its sample. V is TRBV29-1 and J is TRBJ2-5; D tentatively fits TRBD1 or TRBD2 (5 bases each). The CDR3 runs 12 residues. Trimming cost V 7 bases and J 2 bases, with 11 bases left between them. The germline gives CDR1 SQVTM, CDR2 ANQGSEA. CDR3 residues: CSGGPTQETQYF. CDR3 DNA sequence: TGCAGCGGGGGACCGACGCAAGAGACCCAGTACTTC.

This sequence joins TRBV7-2 and TRBJ2-7, with 10 bases lining up with TRBD2. Germline assignment: CDR1 SGHTA and CDR2 FQGNSA. Trimming removed 6 bases from V and 3 bases from J; junction bases left unmatched: 2. The CDR3 sequence is 13 residues long. DNA for the CDR3: TGTGCCAGCAGTTCTAGCGGGAGCTACGAGCAGTACTTC. This encodes CASSSSGSYEQYF.

The rearrangement joins TRBV4-1 to TRBJ2-7; 9 bases align to TRBD2. Germline V gives CDR1 MGHRA, CDR2 YSYEKL. The CDR3 is 16 residues long. Trimming at V came to 2 bases and at J to 5 bases, leaving 10 bases not matched to a gene. The DNA for the CDR3 is TGCGCCAGCAGCCAACTCATTTTAGCGGGAGAGAACGAGCAGTACTTC. It codes for CASSQLILAGENEQYF.

V is TRBV29-1 and J is TRBJ1-2, with D perhaps TRBD1 (5 bases). In germline, CDR1 is SQVTM, CDR2 ANQGSEA. V lost 4 bases and J 4 bases, leaving 13 bases between the germline ends. The CDR3 sequence is 13 residues long. The CDR3 DNA sequence: TGCAGCGTTGTATCATCAGGGATCTATGGCTACACCTTC. Protein: CSVVSSGIYGYTF.

The J gene is TRBJ1-6, the V gene TRBV19, with D unclear. The germline V gene encodes CDR1 LNHDA and CDR2 SQIVND (reference sequence). The CDR3 has 13 residues. V lost 8 bases, J lost 5 bases, and 10 bases lay in between. The CDR3, as DNA: TGTGCCAGTCGGCAGCAGGATAATTCACCCCTCCACTTT. It is translated as CASRQQDNSPLHF.

The chain couples TRBV5-4 to TRBJ1-1, with D possibly matching TRBD1 (5 bases). This CDR3 has 14 residues. Germline V gene sequence: CDR1 SGHNT, CDR2 YYREEE (reference sequence). V was trimmed by 5 bases and J by 0 bases, leaving 11 bases between them. CDR3 protein: CASRSTAMNTEAFF. The DNA for the CDR3 is TGTGCCAGCAGATCGACAGCTATGAACACTGAAGCTTTCTTT.

V usage is TRBV3-1 (or the pseudogene TRBV3-2) and J usage is TRBJ2-7, with D uncertain. The germline V and J ends were trimmed by 1 base and 2 bases, with 6 bases remaining between them. CDR1 is LGHDT and CDR2 is YNNKEL in the germline V gene (reference sequence). This CDR3 contains 13 residues. CDR3 loop: CASSQGSAYEQYF. The CDR3 coding sequence is TGTGCCAGCAGCCAAGGTTCGGCCTACGAGCAGTACTTC.

The chain recombines TRBV19 with TRBJ2-1, with 9 bases fitting TRBD2. The germline V gene has CDR1 LNHDA and CDR2 SQIVND (reference sequence). The CDR3 extends over 15 amino acids. V lost 3 bases to trimming and J lost 9 bases; unmatched junction nucleotides: 9. The CDR3 sequence: CASSIGVAGAGEQFF. The CDR3 DNA reads as TGTGCCAGTAGTATCGGAGTAGCGGGGGCAGGTGAGCAGTTCTTC.

The chain is built from TRBV20-1 and TRBJ1-6; D remains ambiguous. Germline V gene sequence: CDR1 DFQATT, CDR2 SNEGSKA (reference sequence). The CDR3 totals 13 residues. V lost 3 bases and J lost 12, with 15 bases in between. The chain's CDR3 is CSASRDPGEPLHF. The DNA of the CDR3 is TGCAGTGCTAGTCGGGATCCAGGAGAACCCCTCCACTTT.

This CDR3 is CPRSKGLYNSPLHF. The CDR3 nucleotides are TGCCCCCGGAGCAAAGGGCTCTATAATTCACCCCTCCACTTT. The gene calls are TRBV29-1 and TRBJ1-6, with D unclear. There are 14 residues in the CDR3. Per the germline V gene, CDR1 is SQVTM and CDR2 is ANQGSEA.

The chain is built from TRBV10-3 and TRBJ2-1; 12 positions match TRBD1. V was clipped by 2 bases and J by 7 bases; unmatched bases: 9. CDR3 length equals 17 residues. Germline lookup yields CDR1 ENHRY and CDR2 SYGVKD. CDR3 DNA sequence: TGTGCCATCAGTGAGCACAAGGGACAGGGGGCGTCAAATGAGCAGTTCTTC. This translates into CAISEHKGQGASNEQFF.

This sequence joins TRBV3-1 (or the pseudogene TRBV3-2) and TRBJ1-1, with D hard to call. The V end was cut by 4 bases, the J end by 4 bases, with 13 bases between. Germline values: CDR1 LGHDT, CDR2 YNNKEL (reference sequence). The CDR3 is 14 amino acids. CDR3 bases: TGTGCCAGCAGCCGCCTCGCCGGAAGCACTGAAGCTTTCTTT. It specifies CASSRLAGSTEAFF.

The V and J genes are TRBV29-1 and TRBJ1-4, with 7 bases matching TRBD1. Looked up from germline, CDR1 is SQVTM and CDR2 is ANQGSEA. The CDR3 has 12 residues. Germline trimming cut 4 bases from V and 7 bases from J; bases unmatched to any gene: 3. The CDR3 region has the DNA TGCAGCGTTGGTCCAGGGGGTGAAAAACTGTTTTTT. Amino acids: CSVGPGGEKLFF.

The chain recombines TRBV6-1 with TRBJ2-7, with D hard to call. The CDR3 extends over 12 amino acids. V was shortened by 1 base and J by 4 bases, with 5 bases between the two germline ends. Germline CDR1 is MNHNS and CDR2 is SASEGT. Written as DNA, the CDR3 is TGTGCCAGCAGTGAAGGGGCGTACGAGCAGTACTTC. It encodes CASSEGAYEQYF.

The DNA for the CDR3 is TGTGCCAGCACCCCCAGTGGGGGACAGGGAGACACCGGGGAGCTGTTTTTT. It codes for CASTPSGGQGDTGELFF. V and J are TRBV25-1 and TRBJ2-2, with TRBD1 matching over 9 bases. The CDR3 loop spans 17 amino acids. The J segment lost 3 bases and the V segment lost 7 bases, leaving 12 bases of the junction unmatched. Germline V gives CDR1 MGHDK, CDR2 SYGVNS. Full variable domain (outside the CDR3, taken from reference TRBV25-1 and TRBJ2-2): EADIYQTPRYLVIGTGKKITLECSQTMGHDKMYWYQQDPGMELHLIHYSYGVNSTEKGDLSSESTVSRIRTEHFPLTLESARPSHTSQYLCASTPSGGQGDTGELFFGEGSRLTVL.

The gene calls are TRBV4-3 and TRBJ1-1; D gene ambiguous. The CDR3 loop spans 16 amino acids. The germline V gene has CDR1 LGHNA and CDR2 YSLEER. Trimming cost V 3 bases and J 3 bases, with 17 bases left between them. The CDR3 DNA reads as TGCGCCAGCAGCCAGCCACCCCGAGGAGGGCACACTGAAGCTTTCTTT. Protein sequence: CASSQPPRGGHTEAFF.

The chain is built from TRBV27 and TRBJ2-7; the D is unclear. V gave up 2 bases and J gave up 4 bases, with 15 bases separating them. The germline V gene encodes CDR1 MNHEY and CDR2 SMNVEV (reference sequence). CDR3 size: 15 residues. The CDR3 region has the DNA TGTGCCAGCAGTTTACTCCTAGACTCCCGGTACGAGCAGTACTTC. Its protein product is CASSLLLDSRYEQYF.

The chain joins TRBV19 to TRBJ2-1; the D call may be TRBD1 or TRBD2 (5 bases each). The CDR3 totals 15 residues. Germline CDR1 is LNHDA and CDR2 is SQIVND (reference sequence). Trimming removed 0 bases from V and 13 bases from J, with 19 bases in between. CDR3 DNA: TGTGCCAGTAGTATAGAGACCCACGGATCCGGGACCCAGTTCTTC. Translation gives CASSIETHGSGTQFF. Filled out from reference TRBV19 and TRBJ2-1, the complete variable domain reads DGGITQSPKYLFRKEGQNVTLSCEQNLNHDAMYWYRQDPGQGLRLIYYSQIVNDFQKGDIAEGYSVSREKKESFPLTVTSAQKNPTAFYLCASSIETHGSGTQFFGPGTRLTVL.

This clone was detected only once. V gene TRBV19 combines with J gene TRBJ1-2; D gene uncertain. V shed 5 bases and J shed 5 bases, with 15 bases lying between them. Germline V gene data show CDR1 as LNHDA and CDR2 as SQIVND (reference sequence). This CDR3 has 14 amino acids. The CDR3 DNA is TGTGCCAGTAGTCTCCCCGGCAGTCCGTATGGCTACACCTTC. Protein: CASSLPGSPYGYTF.

The chain combines TRBV11-3 with TRBJ1-2; D possibly corresponds to TRBD1 (5 bases). The CDR3 extends over 16 amino acids. Trimming took off 1 base at V and 6 bases at J, with 18 bases between the two ends. The germline gives CDR1 SGHNT, CDR2 YENEEA. CDR3 region: CASSLGDSDSFHGYTF. The CDR3 nucleotides are TGTGCCAGCAGCTTAGGCGACAGTGATAGTTTTCATGGCTACACCTTC.

This clone was counted between two and nine times. J is TRBJ1-5 and V is TRBV12-5; D is ambiguous. The V gene lost 0 bases and the J gene lost 2 bases, with 23 bases spanning the gap. CDR3 length: 20 amino acids. The germline CDR1 and CDR2 sequences are LGHNT and FRNRAP. Here the CDR3 DNA reads TGTGCTAGTGGTTTGGTAGGTGTCGTCGGGTGGGCTTTAGGCAATCAGCCCCAGCATTTT. Protein sequence: CASGLVGVVGWALGNQPQHF.

V and J are TRBV4-2 and TRBJ2-5, with TRBD2 matching over 7 bases. Germline V gene sequence: CDR1 LGHNA, CDR2 YNFKEQ. The CDR3 is 15 residues long. V was clipped by 0 bases and J by 3 bases; unmatched bases: 4. The CDR3 sequence is CASSQEIGLEETQYF. The CDR3 DNA reads TGTGCCAGCAGCCAAGAAATAGGACTAGAAGAGACCCAGTACTTC.

V gene TRBV2 combines with J gene TRBJ1-3; TRBD1 agrees at 9 bases. V lost 6 bases, J lost 2 bases, and 5 bases stayed unmatched. Germline loops: CDR1 SNHLY, CDR2 FYNNEI. The CDR3 totals 15 residues. This CDR3 reads CASRGGQGTGNTIYF. CDR3 nucleotides: TGTGCCAGCAGGGGGGGACAGGGAACTGGAAACACCATATATTTT.